The entry below gives a single T cell receptor beta chain sequence along with its context. TCRdb recomputed calls from the RT-PCR reads with MiXCR, one row per CDR3 protein. The sample lists about 680,000 distinct CDR3 sequences; 13% to 15% were seen once. The source of this sequence is a female donor in good health, serving as a healthy control. The sample consisted of memory CD4+ T cells from blood.

The CDR3 DNA sequence: TGTGCCAGCCGGACTAGCGAGGGATTTAATGAGCAGTTCTTC. Protein: CASRTSEGFNEQFF. The rearrangement uses TRBV28 and TRBJ2-1; the match to TRBD2 covers 9 bases. This CDR3 region has 14 residues. V shed 8 bases, J shed 7 bases, and the junction held 9 bases outside the gene matches. Germline V gene data show CDR1 as MDHEN and CDR2 as SYDVKM.